By sample fraction, the clone carrying this TCR beta chain is medium-sized (0.01 to 0.1%). The antigen is not known. The record originates from a study of human T cells and chemical hapten exposure. The wider study: Recorded diagnoses among the mostly female patients were alopecia areata, totalis or universalis. Study-wide findings and caveats: The study found expanded TCRs formed significantly more large CDR3 similarity clusters than controls.

The germline V gene encodes CDR1 MGHRA and CDR2 YSYEKL. Trimming took off 0 bases at V and 0 bases at J, with 8 bases between the two ends. This CDR3 is built from 16 residues. TCRdb itself ran the RACE reads through MiXCR, one entry per CDR3 protein. The sample includes approximately 350,000 distinct CDR3 sequences, 5.5% to 8% of them seen just once. Time point defined: patch test 1, 2 weeks after DPC sensitization. The treatment here: therapeutic diphenylcyclopropenone sensitization with weekly scalp DPC. The sequencing used whole blood, collected in connection with sensitization to the hapten diphenylcyclopropenone (DPC). The sequence was obtained from a young woman with alopecia areata. Some clones in this sample may be carry-over from other donors' samples. The chain links TRBV4-1 to TRBJ2-2; possible D gene TRBD2, 5 bases. CDR3 nucleotides: TGCGCCAGCAGCCAAGAACCCGGGGCGAACACCGGGGAGCTGTTTTTT. This encodes CASSQEPGANTGELFF.